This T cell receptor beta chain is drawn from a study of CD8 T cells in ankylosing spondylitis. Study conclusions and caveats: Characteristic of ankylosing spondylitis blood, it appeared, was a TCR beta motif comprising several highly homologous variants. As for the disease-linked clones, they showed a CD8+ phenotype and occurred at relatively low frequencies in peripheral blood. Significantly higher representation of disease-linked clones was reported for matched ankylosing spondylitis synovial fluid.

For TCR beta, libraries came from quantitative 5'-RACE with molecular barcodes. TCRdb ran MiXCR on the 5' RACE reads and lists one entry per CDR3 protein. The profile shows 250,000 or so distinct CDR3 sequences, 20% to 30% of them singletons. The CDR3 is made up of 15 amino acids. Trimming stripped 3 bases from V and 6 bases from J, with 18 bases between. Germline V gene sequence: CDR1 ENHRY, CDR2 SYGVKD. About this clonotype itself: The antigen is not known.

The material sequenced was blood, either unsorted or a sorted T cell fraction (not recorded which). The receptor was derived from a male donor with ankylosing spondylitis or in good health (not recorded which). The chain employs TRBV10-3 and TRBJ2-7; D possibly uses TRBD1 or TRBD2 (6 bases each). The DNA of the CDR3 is TGTGCCATCAGTGATACCTGGACAGTAGCGGCCGAGCAGTACTTC. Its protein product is CAISDTWTVAAEQYF.